One sample yielded the 30 T cell receptor beta chains listed below, sequenced in a study of cytomegalovirus exposure and HLA in healthy donors. The PCR employed 60 Vbeta primers together with 13 Jbeta primers. Repertoires were generated with immunoSEQ multiplex PCR, while TCRdb's copy carries only in-frame clones and drops some. Here the sample spans over 200,000 clones, just under 85% being singletons. Sequenced sample: PBMCs. These receptors were taken from a woman between 35 and 50 years old in good health and CMV-seronegative.

The chain recombines TRBV30 with TRBJ1-2, with 9 bases fitting TRBD1. CDR3 size: 13 residues. J gave up 7 bases and V 3 bases, and 6 bases lay outside the gene matches. Germline-derived CDR1 and CDR2 are GTSNPN and SVGIG (reference sequence). Here the CDR3 reads CAWSRDRECGYTF. Here the CDR3 DNA reads TGTGCCTGGAGCCGGGACAGGGAATGTGGCTACACCTTC.

The chain couples TRBV5-1 to TRBJ2-1; 7 nucleotides match TRBD2. After removal of 1 base from V and 0 bases from J, the junction contained 13 bases not matched to a gene. CDR1 and CDR2 from the germline V gene are SGHRS and YFSETQ. The CDR3 length is 19 residues. CDR3 amino acids: CASSLNLAGDSSSYNEQFF. The CDR3 DNA is TGCGCCAGCAGCTTGAATCTTGCGGGGGATTCGAGCTCCTACAATGAGCAGTTCTTC.

This clone was observed a single time. The rearrangement joins TRBV5-1 to TRBJ2-7; 8 nucleotides agree with TRBD1. Germline V gene sequence: CDR1 SGHRS, CDR2 YFSETQ. V shed 3 bases, J shed 5 bases, and the junction held 7 bases outside the gene matches. The CDR3 has 14 amino acids. DNA for the CDR3: TGCGCCAGCAGCTCCGGACAGGGCTTCGACGAGCAGTACTTC. As protein: CASSSGQGFDEQYF.

This chain links TRBV7-6 with TRBJ1-1; TRBD1 is a possible D gene (6 bases). V lost 1 base and J 3 bases, leaving 9 bases between the germline ends. The length of the CDR3 is 14 residues. Looked up from germline, CDR1 is SGHVS and CDR2 is FNYEAQ. CDR3 region: CASSLGQGHTEAFF. The CDR3 bases are TGTGCCAGCAGCTTAGGTCAGGGGCACACTGAAGCTTTCTTT.

V gene TRBV5-1 combines with J gene TRBJ1-1; 8 positions match TRBD1. This CDR3 has 14 residues. V gave up 4 bases and J gave up 1 base; unmatched junction bases: 3. Germline CDR1 reads SGHRS; CDR2 reads YFSETQ. CDR3 sequence: CASSVGQGNTEAFF. As DNA, the CDR3 is TGCGCCAGCAGCGTAGGACAGGGGAACACTGAAGCTTTCTTT. Based on the CDR3 plus reference TRBV5-1 and TRBJ1-1, the full variable domain is KAGVTQTPRYLIKTRGQQVTLSCSPISGHRSVSWYQQTPGQGLQFLFEYFSETQRNKGNFPGRFSGRQFSNSRSEMNVSTLELGDSALYLCASSVGQGNTEAFFGQGTRLTVV.

The chain links TRBV5-6 to TRBJ2-7; 8 bases are shared with TRBD2. Germline V lookup: CDR1 SGHDT, CDR2 YYEEEE. The CDR3 runs to 16 residues. Losses at the gene ends were 1 base for V and 1 base for J; bases not matched to a gene: 7. The CDR3 DNA reads TGTGCCAGCAGCTTGTTTGGGACTAGTTTTTCCTACGAGCAGTACTTC. The encoded protein is CASSLFGTSFSYEQYF.

V and J are TRBV19 and TRBJ1-1; weak D call: TRBD1 (5 bases). In germline, CDR1 is LNHDA, CDR2 SQIVND (reference sequence). The CDR3 contains 13 residues. V lost 6 bases to trimming and J lost 7 bases, with 15 bases between them. CDR3 nucleotide sequence: TGTGCCAGTAGCCTGGGGACTAGTAATGAAGCTTTCTTT. Protein sequence: CASSLGTSNEAFF.

J is TRBJ2-3 and V is TRBV5-1; D may be TRBD2 (6 bases). The CDR3 totals 15 residues. Germline V gene sequence: CDR1 SGHRS, CDR2 YFSETQ. V was clipped by 2 bases and J by 0 bases, with 10 bases between them. This CDR3 reads CASSFSGTSTDTQYF. The CDR3 nucleotides are TGCGCCAGCAGCTTTTCCGGGACTAGCACAGATACGCAGTATTTT. The full variable domain, its missing parts supplied by reference TRBV5-1 and TRBJ2-3, is KAGVTQTPRYLIKTRGQQVTLSCSPISGHRSVSWYQQTPGQGLQFLFEYFSETQRNKGNFPGRFSGRQFSNSRSEMNVSTLELGDSALYLCASSFSGTSTDTQYFGPGTRLTVL.

This chain links TRBV5-4 with TRBJ1-5; D uncertain. Trimming left V 0 bases short and J 8 bases short, with 9 bases between. Germline V CDR1 and CDR2: SGHNT, YYREEE (reference sequence). CDR3 size: 13 residues. The CDR3 DNA reads TGTGCCAGCAGCTTGGGTGAGGGAAAGCCCCAGCATTTT. It translates to CASSLGEGKPQHF.

The rearrangement joins TRBV18 to TRBJ2-1; 11 bases align to TRBD1. Trimming at V came to 3 bases and at J to 8 bases, leaving 6 bases not matched to a gene. CDR1 and CDR2 from the germline V gene are KGHSH and LQKENI. This CDR3 contains 15 residues. In nucleotides, the CDR3 is TGTGCCAGCTCACCCGGGACAGGGGGGATAGATGAGCAGTTCTTC. Amino acid sequence: CASSPGTGGIDEQFF.

The chain uses TRBV2 and TRBJ2-5, with 9 bases identical to TRBD1. Germline trimming cut 11 bases from V and 6 bases from J; bases unmatched to any gene: 13. Germline CDR1 is SNHLY and CDR2 is FYNNEI. The CDR3 sequence is 14 residues long. The CDR3 spells CAASKQGAIKTQYF. In nucleotides, the CDR3 is TGTGCCGCCTCGAAACAGGGGGCCATAAAGACCCAGTACTTC.

The chain is built from TRBV10-1 and TRBJ1-4; no clear D. V lost 6 bases, J lost 6 bases, and 14 bases lay in between. Germline assignment: CDR1 WNHNN and CDR2 SYGVQD (reference sequence). There are 14 residues in the CDR3. The CDR3 region has the DNA TGCGCCAGCAGGGTCCAGGTATGGGATGAAAAACTGTTTTTT. Translation gives CASRVQVWDEKLFF.

The V call is TRBV2, the J call TRBJ2-2; D not resolved. CDR3 length: 13 residues. Germline loops: CDR1 SNHLY, CDR2 FYNNEI. V was shortened by 5 bases and J by 6 bases, with 10 bases between the two germline ends. The CDR3 DNA is TGTGCCAGCAGTCCAGACTTCTCCGGGGAGCTGTTTTTT. Amino acid sequence: CASSPDFSGELFF.

This chain joins TRBV11-2 and TRBJ1-6, with D unclear. CDR1 and CDR2 from the germline V gene are SGHAT and FQNNGV. Trimming took 4 bases from V and 7 from J, leaving 14 bases between them. The CDR3 spans 15 residues. The chain's CDR3 is CASSSQEDANSPLHF. DNA for the CDR3: TGTGCCAGCAGCTCCCAGGAGGATGCGAATTCACCCCTCCACTTT.

J is TRBJ2-2 and V is TRBV19, with D perhaps matching TRBD2 (6 bases). Trimming cost V 10 bases and J 4 bases, with 16 bases left between them. Germline V gives CDR1 LNHDA, CDR2 SQIVND (reference sequence). The CDR3 covers 14 residues. The CDR3 sequence: CAILGGEGTGELFF. The CDR3 nucleotides are TGTGCCATCCTTGGAGGGGAAGGCACCGGGGAGCTGTTTTTT.

In this sample, this clone turned up once. CDR3 sequence (DNA): TGTGCCAGCAGTCTCATTGGGGGTCACCGACTAGCCCCTAAAGAGACCCAGTACTTC. Its translation: CASSLIGGHRLAPKETQYF. The V call is TRBV5-6, the J call TRBJ2-5, with 7 bases matching TRBD2. There are 19 residues in the CDR3. Germline V CDR1 and CDR2: SGHDT, YYEEEE. The J segment lost 3 bases and the V segment lost 5 bases, leaving 22 bases of the junction unmatched.

CDR3 sequence: CASSPPHLRQGTNYGYTF. CDR3 bases: TGTGCCAGCAGCCCCCCACACCTCAGACAGGGAACTAACTATGGCTACACCTTC. The chain has TRBV7-9 and TRBJ1-2; 7 bases map to TRBD1. Per germline, CDR1 SEHNR and CDR2 FQNEAQ (reference sequence). V trimming: 5 bases; J trimming: 0 bases; junction bases outside the gene matches: 15. The CDR3 contains 18 residues.

This clone appeared once. The chain couples TRBV5-4 to TRBJ1-2, with 8 bases aligning to TRBD1. The CDR3 loop spans 14 amino acids. The germline V gene encodes CDR1 SGHNT and CDR2 YYREEE (reference sequence). Trimming removed 0 bases from V and 7 bases from J; junction bases left unmatched: 5. CDR3 residues: CASSLAGGASGYTF. The CDR3 region has the DNA TGTGCCAGCAGCTTGGCAGGGGGCGCGAGTGGCTACACCTTC.

The gene calls are TRBV19 and TRBJ1-1, with D perhaps matching TRBD1 (5 bases). The CDR3 runs to 14 residues. Germline CDR1 and CDR2: LNHDA and SQIVND (reference sequence). Trimming cost V 0 bases and J 4 bases, with 9 bases left between them. The CDR3 loop is CASSIDREGTEAFF. The CDR3 DNA follows: TGTGCCAGTAGTATAGACAGGGAGGGCACTGAAGCTTTCTTT.

This chain connects TRBV6-1 to TRBJ1-2, with D unresolved. V lost 4 bases, J lost 7 bases, and 13 bases lay in between. This CDR3 is 13 amino acids long. Germline CDR1 reads MNHNS; CDR2 reads SASEGT. CDR3 bases: TGTGCCAGCAGTGCCCCCGGTTCGGGTGGCTACACCTTC. Translating it yields CASSAPGSGGYTF.

This chain connects TRBV29-1 to TRBJ2-1, with 8 bases matching TRBD2. The CDR3 consists of 13 residues. V was pared by 6 bases and J by 9 bases, with 10 bases of the junction left unmatched. CDR1 and CDR2 (germline): SQVTM, ANQGSEA. CDR3 protein: CSVQTGTSGEQFF. CDR3 in DNA: TGCAGCGTCCAAACCGGGACTAGTGGTGAGCAGTTCTTC.

This clone was observed a few times. The J gene is TRBJ1-1, the V gene TRBV4-1; weak D call: TRBD1 (6 bases). Looked up from germline, CDR1 is MGHRA and CDR2 is YSYEKL. V was pared by 5 bases and J by 3 bases, with 19 bases between. This CDR3 has 16 amino acids. The CDR3 region is CASSSGAVWLDTEAFF. CDR3 DNA sequence: TGCGCCAGCAGCTCAGGGGCGGTTTGGTTGGACACTGAAGCTTTCTTT.

Only a few counts were recorded for this clone. The genes are TRBV7-9 and TRBJ1-4; 7 positions agree with TRBD1. CDR3 length equals 14 residues. Trimming at V came to 5 bases and at J to 6 bases, leaving 6 bases not matched to a gene. The germline CDR1 and CDR2 sequences are SEHNR and FQNEAQ (reference sequence). CDR3 sequence: CASSPVGGYEKLFF. The CDR3 DNA is TGTGCCAGCAGCCCCGTAGGGGGCTATGAAAAACTGTTTTTT.

This chain connects TRBV27 to TRBJ1-1; D is perhaps TRBD1 (5 bases). Germline CDR1 reads MNHEY; CDR2 reads SMNVEV (reference sequence). The V gene lost 7 bases and the J gene lost 4 bases, with 16 bases spanning the gap. This CDR3 region has 14 residues. CDR3 in amino acids: CASNIGGVTTEAFF. In DNA, the CDR3 is TGTGCCAGCAACATTGGGGGGGTGACCACTGAAGCTTTCTTT.

This chain connects TRBV1 to TRBJ2-1; the table's D gene call, TRBD2, was not cross checked with the DNA. TRBV1 constitutes a pseudogene. The CDR3 sequence is 14 residues long. The CDR3 DNA reads as TGCACCAGCAGCCAAGTCAGGCAGGACTATGAGCAGTTCTTC. Translating it yields CTSSQVRQDYEQFF.

J is TRBJ1-2 and V is TRBV18; D perhaps matches TRBD1 (5 bases). CDR3 length: 12 amino acids. The germline V gene encodes CDR1 KGHSH and CDR2 LQKENI. Trimming left V 2 bases short and J 8 bases short, with 9 bases between. The DNA for the CDR3 is TGTGCCAGCTCACCAGGGCAGGGAGGCTACACCTTC. It translates to CASSPGQGGYTF.

J is TRBJ2-5 and V is TRBV14; the D gene is possibly TRBD1 (6 bases). Gene TRBJ2-7 matches the end of the DNA better, so the J call may be wrong. The germline CDR1 and CDR2 sequences are SGHDN and FVKESK. This CDR3 comprises 15 residues. CDR3 protein: CASSQERAGVYEQYF. The CDR3 region has the DNA TGTGCCAGCAGCCAAGAGAGGGCAGGGGTCTACGAGCAGTACTTC.

This clone showed up just a few times. This sequence joins TRBV6-6 and TRBJ2-7; a possible D gene is TRBD1 (5 bases). Trimming took off 0 bases at V and 0 bases at J, with 9 bases between the two ends. Germline V gene sequence: CDR1 MNHNY, CDR2 SVGAGI (reference sequence). The CDR3 has 15 amino acids. This CDR3 reads CASSYSETASYEQYF. The CDR3 bases are TGTGCCAGCAGTTACTCGGAGACAGCCTCCTACGAGCAGTACTTC.

This rearrangement joins TRBV5-1 to TRBJ2-2; 8 positions agree with TRBD1. Trimming cost V 4 bases and J 6 bases; bases outside gene matches: 5. Germline CDR1 SGHRS, CDR2 YFSETQ. The CDR3 is made up of 14 amino acids. CDR3: CASSTGQGSGELFF. The CDR3, as DNA: TGCGCCAGCAGCACCGGACAGGGTTCCGGGGAGCTGTTTTTT.

The rearrangement links TRBV18 to TRBJ1-5; 9 nucleotides match TRBD1. The length of the CDR3 is 14 residues. V lost 1 base to trimming and J lost 5 bases; unmatched junction nucleotides: 0. Germline loops: CDR1 KGHSH, CDR2 LQKENI. The DNA for the CDR3 is TGTGCCAGCTCACCACGACAGGGGGATCAGCCCCAGCATTTT. Its translation is CASSPRQGDQPQHF.